A selection of T cell receptor beta chains follows, all from one sample in a study of blood T cells in healthy people across ages. TCRdb redid the calling of the 5' RACE reads with MiXCR, one entry per CDR3 protein. The data show 780,000 or so distinct CDR3 sequences, around three fifths seen once. What was sequenced was blood. These receptors were collected from a man between 35 and 55 years old in good health. The CDR3 runs from the conserved cysteine through the conserved F or W. D genes are given only for firm matches. Clone size is shown for a subset of rows, as once, few, many or a class of expanded clone.

TGCGCCAGCCGCGTCGGGGCGAACACTGAAGCTTTCTTT CASRVGANTEAFF NA TRBV5-1 13 few TRBJ1-1
TGTGCCAGCAGCTTAGCCTGGGACAAATATGGCTACACCTTC CASSLAWDKYGYTF NA TRBV7-9 14 NA TRBJ1-2
TGCAGTGCTAGAGAGGGGCAGGGGCCAGGCGAGCAGTACTTC CSAREGQGPGEQYF NA TRBV20-1 14 NA TRBJ2-7
TGTGCCACCAGCAGAGATGGGCAGGGACGGGAGACCCAGTACTTC CATSRDGQGRETQYF NA TRBV15 15 NA TRBJ2-5
TGTGCCAGCAGCTCCAAACTAGCGGGGCTAGAGACCCAGTACTTC CASSSKLAGLETQYF TRBD2 TRBV7-9 15 NA TRBJ2-5
TGCAGTGTAGGGGGAACCCACAATGAGCAGTTCTTC CSVGGTHNEQFF NA TRBV20-1 12 NA TRBJ2-1
TGTGCCAGCGCTAAATCTGGGGCCAACGTCCTGACTTTC CASAKSGANVLTF NA TRBV2 13 NA TRBJ2-6
TGTGCCAGCAGCCTCGGCGGGACTAGTAGGAACAATGAGCAGTTCTTC CASSLGGTSRNNEQFF TRBD2 TRBV7-9 16 NA TRBJ2-1
TGTGCCACCAGTGATTTCCAAGGGTCGAGCCACACAGATACGCAGTATTTT CATSDFQGSSHTDTQYF NA TRBV24-1 17 NA TRBJ2-3
TGTGCCAGCATTCCAAAGGGTTCGGTAAGCGAGCAGTACTTC CASIPKGSVSEQYF NA TRBV27 14 few TRBJ2-7
TGTGCCAGCAGCTTAGGGGCTAGCGGCTACAATGAGCAGTTCTTC CASSLGASGYNEQFF TRBD2 TRBV7-3 15 NA TRBJ2-1
TGTGCCAGCAGCCCTCGTGGGGTAGCGGGGGCCAGGAGAGATACGCAGTATTTT CASSPRGVAGARRDTQYF TRBD2 TRBV3-1 18 once TRBJ2-3
TGTGCCAGCAGCCCACGACTAGCGGGAGGGCCATACGAGCAGTACTTC CASSPRLAGGPYEQYF TRBD2 TRBV7-9 16 NA TRBJ2-7
TGTGCCACTACTGACACAGGGGACGGCTACACCTTC CATTDTGDGYTF TRBD1 TRBV24-1 12 once TRBJ1-2
TGTGCCAGCAGCGGAGGGGGCGATGAAAAACTGTTTTTT CASSGGGDEKLFF TRBD1 TRBV7-6 13 NA TRBJ1-4
TGCAGTGCTAGCGGGGGGCGACAAGAGACCCAGTACTTC CSASGGRQETQYF NA TRBV20-1 13 NA TRBJ2-5
TGTGCCAGCAGCTCGCCTGACAGGGGAAGGGGCGGGGAGCTGTTTTTT CASSSPDRGRGGELFF TRBD1 TRBV11-3 16 NA TRBJ2-2
TGCAGCGCCGGGGTAGCGGGGGTTCAATGGGAGCAGTTCTTC CSAGVAGVQWEQFF TRBD2 TRBV20-1 14 few TRBJ2-1
TGCAGCGTTGCCACCCAAGAGACCCAGTACTTC CSVATQETQYF NA TRBV29-1 11 NA TRBJ2-5
TGTGCCAGCAGTTATACCCCCGGGAGAGATGAAGCTTTCTTT CASSYTPGRDEAFF NA TRBV6-5 14 many TRBJ1-1
TGTGCCAGCGGGGTATCCGGGGACAGGTCGTATTCTGGCTACACCTTC CASGVSGDRSYSGYTF TRBD1 TRBV7-8 16 NA TRBJ1-2
TGTGCCATCAGAACTAGCAATTCCTACAATGAGCAGTTCTTC CAIRTSNSYNEQFF NA TRBV10-3 14 NA TRBJ2-1
TGCAGTGCAAAGAGGCCTAGCGGGAGGAATGAGCAGTTCTTC CSAKRPSGRNEQFF TRBD2 TRBV20-1 14 NA TRBJ2-1
TGTGCCAGCAGTGTAAAGGCGGTTGGGTTTTCAGATACGCAGTATTTT CASSVKAVGFSDTQYF NA TRBV28 16 NA TRBJ2-3
TGCAGTGCTAGGGTTTCGTCTAACGAGCAGTTCTTC CSARVSSNEQFF NA TRBV20-1 12 few TRBJ2-1
TGTGCCAGCACCTTAACTAGCTCAGGCAATGAGCAGTTCTTC CASTLTSSGNEQFF NA TRBV7-3 14 NA TRBJ2-1
TGTGCCAGCGTCTCCCGGGACAGAGATTACGAGCAGTACTTC CASVSRDRDYEQYF TRBD1 TRBV9 14 NA TRBJ2-7
TGTGCCAGTCCCGACAGGGACCAAGAGACCCAGTACTTC CASPDRDQETQYF NA TRBV21-1 13 once TRBJ2-5
TGCGCCAGCAGCTTGGGACTGGACTCTAGCACAGATACGCAGTATTTT CASSLGLDSSTDTQYF NA TRBV5-1 16 NA TRBJ2-3
TGTGCCAGCAGCTTGAAACCGGGACTAGTTAAAATCCACGAGCAGTACTTC CASSLKPGLVKIHEQYF TRBD2 TRBV7-8 17 NA TRBJ2-7
TGTGCCAGCAGTGACAGATACTATGGCTACACCTTC CASSDRYYGYTF NA TRBV12-3/TRBV12-4 12 few TRBJ1-2
TGCAGTGCTAGAGATACATCCGGCATAAGCACAGATACGCAGTATTTT CSARDTSGISTDTQYF NA TRBV20-1 16 NA TRBJ2-3
TGCGCCAGCAGCTTGGCCCCAGGGATAGGAGAGACCCAGTACTTC CASSLAPGIGETQYF NA TRBV5-1 15 NA TRBJ2-5
TGTGCCAGCAGCCGCGAACGGACAGGGCCGTTCGATGAGCAGTTCTTC CASSRERTGPFDEQFF TRBD1 TRBV28 16 NA TRBJ2-1
TGTGCCAGCAGCCAAGCGGCAGGGGCCTACGAGCAGTACTTC CASSQAAGAYEQYF NA TRBV3-1 14 few TRBJ2-7
TGCGCCAGCAGTGGTGGGACAGGGGCTATTAGCTATGGCTACACCTTC CASSGGTGAISYGYTF TRBD1 TRBV10-2 16 NA TRBJ1-2
TGTGCCAGCAGTTCAAGCGGGAGTTATGGTGAGACCCAGTACTTC CASSSSGSYGETQYF TRBD2 TRBV27 15 few TRBJ2-5
TGTGCCAGCAGCCCGGACAGGACTTGGCAGACCCAGTACTTC CASSPDRTWQTQYF TRBD1 TRBV7-9 14 NA TRBJ2-5
TGTGCCAGCTTAGGGAGACAGGGAAGCAATCAGCCCCAGCATTTT CASLGRQGSNQPQHF TRBD1 TRBV18 15 once TRBJ1-5
TGTGCCAGCAGTGACGGGACAGGGGGCCAAGAGACCCAGTACTTC CASSDGTGGQETQYF TRBD1 TRBV25-1 15 NA TRBJ2-5
TGTGCCAGCAGTCCTTCAGCGACAGGGGTGGGCTACGAGCAGTACTTC CASSPSATGVGYEQYF TRBD1 TRBV27 16 NA TRBJ2-7
TGCGCCAGCAGCTTGGCCCCAGAGGATTTCAACTATGGCTACACCTTC CASSLAPEDFNYGYTF NA TRBV5-1 16 NA TRBJ1-2
TGCGCCAGCAGCGTACGACTAGCGGGAGCCTACAATGAGCAGTACTTC CASSVRLAGAYNEQYF TRBD2 TRBV4-1 16 once TRBJ2-7
TGTGCCAGCAGCGTGGGGGACAGGGACACCTTCCTTCTCCACTTT CASSVGDRDTFLLHF TRBD1 TRBV9 15 once TRBJ1-6
TGCGCCAGCAGCAATGGGCCTGGCTACACCTTC CASSNGPGYTF NA TRBV5-1 11 NA TRBJ1-2
TGTGCCAGCAGCTTAGCGGACGGCTATGGCTACACCTTC CASSLADGYGYTF NA TRBV11-1 13 few TRBJ1-2
TGTGCCAGCAGTGCTATAGCGGGGGCGACCGGGGAGCTGTTTTTT CASSAIAGATGELFF TRBD2 TRBV12-3/TRBV12-4 15 once TRBJ2-2